The clone carrying this TCR beta chain was recorded at least ten times. The antigen is unknown. TCRdb ran MiXCR on the PCR reads and lists one entry per CDR3 protein. The sample carries hundreds of thousands of distinct CDR3 sequences, about a fifth recorded once. These data are taken from a study of molecular identifiers for immune sequencing clone quantification. J gave up 7 bases and V 3 bases, and 14 bases lay outside the gene matches. Looked up from germline, CDR1 is SEHNR and CDR2 is FQNEAQ (reference sequence). This CDR3 has 16 residues. The study, taken as a whole, reports: Barcode collisions between identical TCR molecules could shrink estimates of highly expanded clone sizes.

The sequenced sample was naive CD8+ T cells from blood, with Jurkat cell RNA spiked in. Subset meaning: FACS-sorted CD8+CD4-CCR7+CD45RA+ naive T cells. The clonotype was recovered from a human donor in good health. Some libraries in this study had Jurkat cell RNA spiked in. This chain joins TRBV7-9 and TRBJ1-1; 7 nucleotides align to TRBD1. CDR3 loop: CASSFSLGGQANEAFF. The CDR3 nucleotides are TGTGCCAGCAGCTTTTCCCTTGGCGGACAGGCAAATGAAGCTTTCTTT.